Listed here are 5 T cell receptor beta chains from one sample, sequenced in a study of blood T cell repertoires in COVID-19. The assay was immunoSEQ multiplex PCR, and TCRdb's table has in-frame clones only and misses some. The sample lists approximately 80,000 clones; 81% were seen once. Material for sequencing was peripheral blood. Receptor source: an elderly man with acute or convalescent COVID-19.

The genes are TRBV30 and TRBJ1-5; TRBD1 might be the D (5 bases). V dropped 5 bases and J dropped 5 bases, with 13 bases sitting between them. The germline CDR1 and CDR2 sequences are GTSNPN and SVGIG (reference sequence). This CDR3 has 13 residues. Here the CDR3 DNA reads TGTGCCTGGGCCGTTGGGGGGGATCAGCCCCAGCATTTT. Translated, it gives CAWAVGGDQPQHF.

The chain carries TRBV5-1 and TRBJ2-3; D might be TRBD2 (6 bases). The CDR3 contains 15 residues. V lost 0 bases to trimming and J lost 5 bases, with 13 bases between them. In germline, CDR1 is SGHRS, CDR2 YFSETQ. In DNA, the CDR3 is TGCGCCAGCAGCTTGGAGACTAGAGGAGGAGATACGCAGTATTTT. Its protein is CASSLETRGGDTQYF.

This clone turned up a few times. The V and J genes are TRBV7-9 and TRBJ2-7, with D perhaps matching TRBD2 (7 bases). V was clipped by 5 bases and J by 3 bases, with 17 bases between them. The CDR3 is made up of 15 amino acids. CDR1 SEHNR and CDR2 FQNEAQ come from the germline V gene (reference sequence). The CDR3 DNA reads TGTGCCAGCAGCCCAGCGGGACATCCTAACTACGAGCAGTACTTC. Its translation is CASSPAGHPNYEQYF. The whole variable domain, remainder taken from reference TRBV7-9 and TRBJ2-7, is DTGVSQNPRHKITKRGQNVTFRCDPISEHNRLYWYRQTLGQGPEFLTYFQNEAQLEKSRLLSDRFSAERPKGSFSTLEIQRTEQGDSAMYLCASSPAGHPNYEQYFGPGTRLTVT.

The chain links TRBV30 to TRBJ1-5; possibly TRBD1 for D (5 bases). Germline V gene data show CDR1 as GTSNPN and CDR2 as SVGIG (reference sequence). The CDR3 totals 15 residues. The V and J ends lost 0 bases and 0 bases respectively, with 9 bases between them. This CDR3 is CAWSVGGLSNQPQHF. In nucleotides, the CDR3 is TGTGCCTGGAGTGTCGGGGGACTTAGCAATCAGCCCCAGCATTTT.

This clone was detected only once. V and J are TRBV10-2 and TRBJ2-1; possible D gene TRBD2, 6 bases. In germline, CDR1 is WSHSY, CDR2 SAAADI. Trimming pared 6 bases from V and 8 bases from J, leaving 17 bases between. The CDR3 runs to 14 residues. The CDR3 spells CASRGSGLSYEQFF. The CDR3 DNA follows: TGCGCCAGCAGGGGAAGCGGGTTGAGCTATGAGCAGTTCTTC.